These 4 T cell receptor beta chains were sequenced from one sample in a study of T cell repertoires in cytomegalovirus infection. Each CDR3 protein gets one entry after TCRdb re-called the reads with MiXCR. This table holds some 940,000 distinct CDR3 sequences, around 32% found once. The antigens of these receptors remain unknown. This specimen was cultured CD8+ T cells from PBMCs, taken from culture after CMV antigen stimulation. The receptors were sampled from a human donor in good health (CMV status not recorded). Some clones in this sample may be carry-over from other donors' samples.

This clonotype was counted between two and nine times. This chain joins TRBV27 and TRBJ2-1; TRBD1 is a possible D gene (7 bases). This CDR3 has 16 residues. Germline-derived CDR1 and CDR2 are MNHEY and SMNVEV (reference sequence). Trimming stripped 4 bases from V and 5 bases from J, with 18 bases between. The CDR3 coding sequence is TGTGCCAGCAGTTCCCCCGGGGGACAGCGACACAATGAGCAGTTCTTC. Residues: CASSSPGGQRHNEQFF.

This clonotype was counted a few times. This sequence joins TRBV7-9 and TRBJ2-1; D tentatively fits TRBD1 or TRBD2 (7 bases each). CDR3 length: 14 amino acids. The V end lost 1 base, the J end lost 8 bases, and 12 bases lay between the germline ends. CDR1 and CDR2 (germline): SEHNR, FQNEAQ (reference sequence). The CDR3 DNA is TGTGCCAGCAGCTTAGTTCAGGGGGGGGATGAGCAGTTCTTC. Its protein is CASSLVQGGDEQFF.

The chain combines TRBV6-5 with TRBJ2-5, with 7 bases identical to TRBD1. The germline V gene encodes CDR1 MNHEY and CDR2 SVGAGI. The CDR3 is 15 residues long. With V trimmed by 2 bases and J by 0 bases, 3 bases remained unmatched. CDR3 residues: CASSYETGYQETQYF. In nucleotides, the CDR3 is TGTGCCAGCAGTTACGAGACAGGGTACCAAGAGACCCAGTACTTC.

V usage is TRBV9 and J usage is TRBJ1-5, with D unclear. CDR3 size: 15 residues. CDR1 SGDLS and CDR2 YYNGEE come from the germline V gene. Trimming took off 0 bases at V and 6 bases at J, with 13 bases between the two ends. DNA for the CDR3: TGTGCCAGCAGCGTAGGCGGAGGCCTAGCTCAGCCCCAGCATTTT. Translated: CASSVGGGLAQPQHF.